One and the same sample provided the 6 T cell receptor beta chains below, sequenced in a study of Ad26.COV2.S vaccination and SARS-CoV-2 variants. The treatment: roughly 20 received Ad26.COV2.S at low or high dose, single or two shots; about 5 received placebo; per-sample allocation not given. Following the first vaccine or placebo injection, samples were taken on day 63. Sequenced by immunoSEQ multiplex PCR; TCRdb stores in-frame clones only, minus some. The repertoire has about half a million clones, about 88% of them found once; the top ten carry roughly 1.7%. The material was peripheral blood, obtained in a trial of Ad26.COV2.S vaccine versus placebo. The receptors were sampled from a person between 18 and 65 years old who received the Ad26.COV2.S COVID-19 vaccine or a placebo.

The rearrangement uses TRBV4-1 and TRBJ1-2; 8 bases align to TRBD1. Germline values: CDR1 MGHRA, CDR2 YSYEKL. The V and J ends lost 4 bases and 4 bases, in that order; junction bases with no gene match: 11. This CDR3 spans 16 amino acids. CDR3 in DNA: TGCGCCAGCAGCCCGCAAGGCGGACAGGGAGTCTATGGCTACACCTTC. It specifies CASSPQGGQGVYGYTF.

Turning to this clone: This CDR3 is also generated by other DNA sequences in the sample. The chain has TRBV5-4 and TRBJ2-2; D call uncertain. This CDR3 region has 13 residues. Trimming removed 0 bases at V and 4 bases at J, with 4 bases between. Germline V gene sequence: CDR1 SGHNT, CDR2 YYREEE (reference sequence). The CDR3 region has the DNA TGTGCCAGCAGCTTGGGGGGCACCGGGGAGCTGTTTTTT. It translates to CASSLGGTGELFF.

V is TRBV25-1 and J is TRBJ1-6; D remains ambiguous. This CDR3 is built from 16 residues. CDR1 and CDR2 (germline): MGHDK, SYGVNS. V was shortened by 11 bases and J by 8 bases, with 25 bases between the two germline ends. The CDR3 nucleotides read TGTGCCGCTACCCCCGTCGCCCGGGATAGGGATTCACCCCTCCACTTT. Translated, it gives CAATPVARDRDSPLHF.

V gene TRBV5-8 combines with J gene TRBJ1-6, with 10 bases identical to TRBD1. V gave up 4 bases and J gave up 10 bases; unmatched junction bases: 8. CDR3 length equals 15 residues. CDR1 and CDR2 (germline): SGHTS, YDEGEE. The CDR3 DNA is TGTGCCAGCAGCCTTCCTACGACAGGGGGCTCACCCCTCCACTTT. It translates to CASSLPTTGGSPLHF. Filled out from reference TRBV5-8 and TRBJ1-6, the complete variable domain reads EAGVTQSPTHLIKTRGQQATLRCSPISGHTSVYWYQQALGLGLQFLLWYDEGEERNRGNFPPRFSGRQFPNYSSELNVNALELEDSALYLCASSLPTTGGSPLHFGNGTRLTVT.

CDR3 sequence reads: CATGNRDSYTDTQYF. The CDR3 bases are TGTGCCACAGGTAACCGGGACAGTTACACAGATACGCAGTATTTT. The gene calls are TRBV24-1 and TRBJ2-3; 7 bases fit TRBD1. The ends lost 10 bases at V and 2 bases at J; junction bases unmatched: 11. The CDR3 runs to 15 residues. CDR1 is KGHDR, CDR2 SFDVKD, per germline.

The chain uses TRBV9 and TRBJ2-2; 7 positions agree with TRBD1. The V gene end was trimmed by 3 bases and the J gene end by 2 bases; junction bases not matched to a gene: 4. CDR3 length: 15 residues. Looked up from germline, CDR1 is SGDLS and CDR2 is YYNGEE. The CDR3 here is CASSAQGINTGELFF. The DNA of the CDR3 is TGTGCCAGCAGCGCACAGGGGATTAACACCGGGGAGCTGTTTTTT.